The rows below give T cell receptor beta chains drawn from one sample of a study of read filtering for tumor transcriptome and immune sequencing. MiXCR, run by TCRdb on the reads, gives a single entry per CDR3 protein. The profile shows about 130,000 distinct CDR3 sequences, 13% of them singletons. Sequenced: a population of CD138-negative cells sorted from bone marrow. These receptors were taken from a donor at least 40 years old with multiple myeloma. Each CDR3 is given with its conserved first and last residue. Each record gives: V gene, D gene, J gene, clone size, CDR3 DNA, CDR3 protein. The D gene is left open where the match is weak. Rows may omit the clone size; those that give it use once, few, many or a size class.

v_gene: TRBV5-5
d_gene: NA
j_gene: TRBJ2-7
abundance: NA
CDR3nt: TGTGCCAGCCACAGGGACTACGAGCAGTACTTC
CDR3aa: CASHRDYEQYF

v_gene: TRBV5-1
d_gene: NA
j_gene: TRBJ1-4
abundance: many
CDR3nt: TGCGCCAGCAGCTTGCCAGGGCCTAATGAAAAACTGTTTTTT
CDR3aa: CASSLPGPNEKLFF

v_gene: TRBV20-1
d_gene: NA
j_gene: TRBJ2-3
abundance: many
CDR3nt: TGCAGTGCTCGGAGGACTAGCACAGATACGCAGTATTTT
CDR3aa: CSARRTSTDTQYF

v_gene: TRBV29-1
d_gene: NA
j_gene: TRBJ2-3
abundance: many
CDR3nt: TGCAGCGTCCGGGACGGGACCGATACGCAGTATTTT
CDR3aa: CSVRDGTDTQYF

v_gene: TRBV4-1
d_gene: NA
j_gene: TRBJ2-6
abundance: many
CDR3nt: TGCGCCAGCAGCCTGGGGGAAGCTGGGGCCAACGTCCTGACTTTC
CDR3aa: CASSLGEAGANVLTF

v_gene: TRBV28
d_gene: TRBD2
j_gene: TRBJ2-3
abundance: many
CDR3nt: TGTGCCAGCAGTACTAGCGGGAGCTGGGGGTATACGCAGTATTTT
CDR3aa: CASSTSGSWGYTQYF

v_gene: TRBV28
d_gene: NA
j_gene: TRBJ1-1
abundance: many
CDR3nt: TGTGCCAGCAGTACAGCGGGACGGCCTTCAGCTTTCTTT
CDR3aa: CASSTAGRPSAFF

v_gene: TRBV24-1
d_gene: NA
j_gene: TRBJ2-3
abundance: many
CDR3nt: TGTGCCACCAGTGACTCGGCAGATACGCAGTATTTT
CDR3aa: CATSDSADTQYF

v_gene: TRBV6-1
d_gene: NA
j_gene: TRBJ2-1
abundance: many
CDR3nt: TGTGCCAGTGGGACGGATATGGGTGAGCAGTTCTTC
CDR3aa: CASGTDMGEQFF

v_gene: TRBV20-1
d_gene: TRBD1
j_gene: TRBJ2-1
abundance: many
CDR3nt: TGCAGTATAAGACAGGGGGCTGCCAATGAGCAGTTCTTC
CDR3aa: CSIRQGAANEQFF

v_gene: TRBV7-9
d_gene: TRBD2
j_gene: TRBJ2-7
abundance: NA
CDR3nt: TGTGCCAGCAGCTTCGCGGGGGACCGAGCCTACGAGCAGTACTTC
CDR3aa: CASSFAGDRAYEQYF

v_gene: TRBV12-3/TRBV12-4
d_gene: TRBD2
j_gene: TRBJ2-1
abundance: many
CDR3nt: TGTGCCAGCAGAGCGCTAGCGGGGAAGTGGGATGAGCAGTTCTTC
CDR3aa: CASRALAGKWDEQFF

v_gene: TRBV5-1
d_gene: TRBD1
j_gene: TRBJ2-3
abundance: many
CDR3nt: TGCGCCAGCAGCTTCAGGGGGCAGTCGGCAGATACGCAGTATTTT
CDR3aa: CASSFRGQSADTQYF

v_gene: TRBV5-1
d_gene: TRBD1
j_gene: TRBJ2-5
abundance: many
CDR3nt: TGCGCCAGCAGCCCCACGGGACAGTACCAAGAGACCCAGTACTTC
CDR3aa: CASSPTGQYQETQYF

v_gene: TRBV28
d_gene: NA
j_gene: TRBJ2-4
abundance: few
CDR3nt: TGTGCCAGCAGTTTACGTATATCTAGTAGGGGACGGCCCAACAAAAACATTCAGTACTTC
CDR3aa: CASSLRISSRGRPNKNIQYF

v_gene: TRBV29-1
d_gene: NA
j_gene: TRBJ1-1
abundance: many
CDR3nt: TGCAGCGGGCGGTGGGGGTCGAGCACTGAAGCTTTCTTT
CDR3aa: CSGRWGSSTEAFF

v_gene: TRBV20-1
d_gene: NA
j_gene: TRBJ2-1
abundance: many
CDR3nt: TGCAGTGCTAGGCCTCCCGTAGGGGGAAACAATGAGCAGTTCTTC
CDR3aa: CSARPPVGGNNEQFF

v_gene: TRBV14
d_gene: NA
j_gene: TRBJ2-1
abundance: many
CDR3nt: TGTGCCAGCAGCCAAGATGGGGGCAGCTCCTACAATGAGCAGTTCTTC
CDR3aa: CASSQDGGSSYNEQFF

v_gene: TRBV29-1
d_gene: NA
j_gene: TRBJ1-1
abundance: many
CDR3nt: TGCAGCGTTGGTTTCACCTTGAACACTGAAGCTTTCTTT
CDR3aa: CSVGFTLNTEAFF

v_gene: TRBV20-1
d_gene: NA
j_gene: TRBJ1-5
abundance: many
CDR3nt: TGCAGTGCTAGAGATGAGGGATCCGACCAGCCCCAGCATTTT
CDR3aa: CSARDEGSDQPQHF

v_gene: TRBV7-2
d_gene: TRBD1
j_gene: TRBJ1-4
abundance: NA
CDR3nt: TGTGCCAGCAGCCTCCCCCTCCGGACAGGGCAGGGTGAACTGTTTTTT
CDR3aa: CASSLPLRTGQGELFF

v_gene: TRBV20-1
d_gene: NA
j_gene: TRBJ2-2
abundance: many
CDR3nt: TGCAGTGCGGGGGTGAACGCGAACACCGGGGAGCTGTTTTTT
CDR3aa: CSAGVNANTGELFF

v_gene: TRBV11-3
d_gene: NA
j_gene: TRBJ2-1
abundance: many
CDR3nt: TGTGCCAGCAGCGCTGGGTGGTCGGGGGGCAAGAATGAGCAGTTCTTC
CDR3aa: CASSAGWSGGKNEQFF

v_gene: TRBV20-1
d_gene: NA
j_gene: TRBJ2-1
abundance: many
CDR3nt: TGCAGTGCTAGCTCCGGAGGCTACAATGAGCAGTTCTTC
CDR3aa: CSASSGGYNEQFF

v_gene: TRBV30
d_gene: TRBD1
j_gene: TRBJ2-7
abundance: many
CDR3nt: TGTGCCTGGAGTTCCGGGACAGGGGTTGTGGAGCAGTACTTC
CDR3aa: CAWSSGTGVVEQYF

v_gene: TRBV9
d_gene: NA
j_gene: TRBJ2-1
abundance: many
CDR3nt: TGTGCCAGCAGCGGAAGCCGGGTTCTCTCCTACAATGAGCAGTTCTTC
CDR3aa: CASSGSRVLSYNEQFF

v_gene: TRBV6-9
d_gene: TRBD1
j_gene: TRBJ2-2
abundance: many
CDR3nt: TGTGCCAGCAGCCCGCGGGACAGGGGGGTAGACACCGGGGAGCTGTTTTTT
CDR3aa: CASSPRDRGVDTGELFF

v_gene: TRBV7-9
d_gene: NA
j_gene: TRBJ2-7
abundance: NA
CDR3nt: TGTGCCAGCAGTCATCCCCGATTGGGACAAACGACCTTGGAGCAGTACTTC
CDR3aa: CASSHPRLGQTTLEQYF